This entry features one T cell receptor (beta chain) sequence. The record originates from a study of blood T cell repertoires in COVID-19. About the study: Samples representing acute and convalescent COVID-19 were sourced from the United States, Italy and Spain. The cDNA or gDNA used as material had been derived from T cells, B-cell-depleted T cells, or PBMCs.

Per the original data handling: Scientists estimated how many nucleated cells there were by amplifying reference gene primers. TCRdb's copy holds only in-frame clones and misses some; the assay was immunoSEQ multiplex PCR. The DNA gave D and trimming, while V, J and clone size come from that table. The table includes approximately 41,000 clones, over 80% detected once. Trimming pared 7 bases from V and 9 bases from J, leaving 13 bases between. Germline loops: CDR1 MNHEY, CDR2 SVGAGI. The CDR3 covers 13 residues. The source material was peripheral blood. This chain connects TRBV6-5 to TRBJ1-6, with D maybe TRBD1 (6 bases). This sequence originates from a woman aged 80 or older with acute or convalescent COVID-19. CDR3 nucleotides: TGTGCCAGCACCACCGGCAGGGGTTCACCCCTCCACTTT. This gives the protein CASTTGRGSPLHF.